One T cell receptor (beta chain) is described in this entry. The target antigen is unknown. In the sorted-subset replicate PCRs, roughly 210 ng DNA, 25,000 to 30,000 T cell genomes, was used. The protocol was immunoSEQ multiplex PCR, while the TCRdb copy is restricted to in-frame clones and leaves out a portion. Among about 2.3 million clones listed, more than 85% were seen once. The data belong to a study of shared clonotypes between healthy human individuals. About the study: A donor's plate count was three for CD4 naive and three for CD4 memory; CD8 naive had two and CD8 memory one.

Each sample came from a Caucasian adult donor living in Nashville, Tennessee. This CDR3 has 12 residues. CDR1 is GTSNPN, CDR2 SVGIG, per germline (reference sequence). V was shortened by 0 bases and J by 12 bases, with 12 bases between the two germline ends. The study's findings and limits: Non-shared clonotypes had lower generation probabilities than clonotypes shared by all four sorted-subset donors.

The sample comprised naive CD4+ T cells from PBMCs. The sample's subset: CD45RA+ positively selected. The receptor's source is a man aged 18 to 35 in good health. Some clones in this sample may be carry-over from other donors' samples. V gene TRBV30 combines with J gene TRBJ2-1; the D gene could be TRBD1 or TRBD2 (5 bases each). This CDR3 is CAWSVWAGGQFF. The CDR3 DNA follows: TGTGCCTGGAGTGTATGGGCTGGGGGGCAGTTCTTC.